This TCR beta chain was recovered during a study of T cell responses to AZD1222 COVID-19 vaccine. Study-level information: Pooled together were second doses at about 4 or about 12 weeks.

With regard to this clone: Its antigen is unidentified.

In germline, CDR1 is SGDLS, CDR2 YYNGEE. V was clipped by 0 bases and J by 1 base; unmatched bases: 11. The CDR3 totals 21 residues. General study results and limits: Variant regions that are unmutated are reportedly the target of nearly half of spike-specific TCRs.

TCRdb's table, derived via immunoSEQ multiplex PCR, lists solely in-frame clones and lacks some. This sample has approximately 180,000 clones, with about 89% found just once. This TCR came from an adult in good health. This specimen was peripheral blood, taken on day 0 of AZD1222 vaccination. This sequence joins TRBV9 and TRBJ2-3; 16 bases are a match to TRBD2. The CDR3 spells CASSVGGTSGRVTGGTDTQYF. The DNA of the CDR3 is TGTGCCAGCAGCGTAGGAGGGACTAGCGGGAGGGTTACCGGTGGCACAGATACGCAGTATTTT.